A single sample gave rise to the 10 T cell receptor beta chains below, sequenced in a study of blood T cell repertoires in COVID-19. The protocol was immunoSEQ multiplex PCR, while the TCRdb copy is restricted to in-frame clones and leaves out a portion. This table holds about 200,000 clones, roughly 90% found once. Specimen: peripheral blood. The receptor source for this set is a man aged 60 to 69 who had recovered from COVID-19.

The V and J genes are TRBV30 and TRBJ2-7; D call uncertain. Germline CDR1 GTSNPN, CDR2 SVGIG (reference sequence). The CDR3 runs to 15 residues. V dropped 2 bases and J dropped 0 bases, with 14 bases sitting between them. CDR3 bases: TGTGCCTGGAGTCCTAAGCCAATAATCTCCTACGAGCAGTACTTC. Encoded protein: CAWSPKPIISYEQYF.

The chain is built from TRBV7-9 and TRBJ2-1, with D possibly matching TRBD1 (5 bases). CDR3 length: 15 residues. The V and J ends lost 8 bases and 2 bases respectively, with 16 bases between them. The V gene's germline CDR1 is SEHNR and CDR2 FQNEAQ (reference sequence). CDR3 region: CASASPTDPYNEQFF. DNA of the CDR3: TGTGCCAGCGCATCCCCGACAGACCCCTACAATGAGCAGTTCTTC.

This clone was seen just once. The CDR3 loop is CASSITASGISVVTQYF. The CDR3 DNA is TGTGCCAGTAGTATTACCGCTAGCGGGATTTCGGTTGTGACCCAGTACTTC. The rearrangement uses TRBV19 and TRBJ2-5, with TRBD2 matching over 9 bases. Germline lookup yields CDR1 LNHDA and CDR2 SQIVND (reference sequence). This CDR3 has 17 residues. Trimming removed 3 bases from V and 7 bases from J; junction bases left unmatched: 15.

This clone was recorded only once. The V call is TRBV7-6, the J call TRBJ2-7; D possibly corresponds to TRBD2 (5 bases). CDR1 SGHVS and CDR2 FNYEAQ come from the germline V gene. The CDR3 is 15 amino acids. The germline V and J ends were trimmed by 8 bases and 2 bases, with 19 bases remaining between them. This chain's CDR3 is CASARGLARPYEQYF. The DNA of the CDR3 is TGTGCCAGCGCTAGAGGTTTAGCGAGGCCCTACGAGCAGTACTTC.

The rearrangement uses TRBV7-6 and TRBJ1-1; tentatively, D is TRBD1 (6 bases). Germline V gene data show CDR1 as SGHVS and CDR2 as FNYEAQ. The CDR3 has 14 residues. The V end lost 5 bases, the J end lost 4 bases, and 14 bases lay between the germline ends. The chain's CDR3 is CASSPRTAGTEAFF. The CDR3 coding sequence is TGTGCCAGCAGCCCCCGGACAGCTGGCACTGAAGCTTTCTTT.

The chain recombines TRBV7-7 with TRBJ2-5; D gene ambiguous. V was trimmed by 2 bases and J by 0 bases, leaving 4 bases between them. CDR1 SSHAT and CDR2 FNYEAQ come from the germline V gene (reference sequence). The CDR3 covers 13 residues. CDR3 residues: CASSLRDQETQYF. The DNA of the CDR3 is TGTGCCAGCAGCTTACGGGACCAAGAGACCCAGTACTTC.

The chain has TRBV7-9 and TRBJ1-1; D not certain. V gave up 3 bases and J gave up 3 bases, with 11 bases separating them. The CDR3 runs 14 residues. Per the germline V gene, CDR1 is SEHNR and CDR2 is FQNEAQ (reference sequence). CDR3 nucleotide sequence: TGTGCCAGCAGCTTTGCCGGGTTGGACACTGAAGCTTTCTTT. Protein product: CASSFAGLDTEAFF.

The chain is built from TRBV19 and TRBJ2-3; D gene uncertain. The CDR3 covers 13 residues. V was pared by 3 bases and J by 4 bases, with 8 bases between. From germline, CDR1 is LNHDA and CDR2 SQIVND (reference sequence). The CDR3 here is CASSIQVADTQYF. DNA for the CDR3: TGTGCCAGTAGTATTCAGGTCGCAGATACGCAGTATTTT. The variable domain in full, with the rest retrieved from reference TRBV19 and TRBJ2-3, is DGGITQSPKYLFRKEGQNVTLSCEQNLNHDAMYWYRQDPGQGLRLIYYSQIVNDFQKGDIAEGYSVSREKKESFPLTVTSAQKNPTAFYLCASSIQVADTQYFGPGTRLTVL.

This clone was detected a few times. This chain links TRBV30 with TRBJ2-7, with 8 bases that match TRBD1. The V gene end was trimmed by 3 bases and the J gene end by 3 bases; junction bases not matched to a gene: 7. This CDR3 contains 14 residues. Germline values: CDR1 GTSNPN, CDR2 SVGIG (reference sequence). In nucleotides, the CDR3 is TGTGCCTGGAGCCGGACAGGGTTGAACTACGAGCAGTACTTC. Its translation: CAWSRTGLNYEQYF.

Written as DNA, the CDR3 is TGTGCCAGCAGTTCCGTGACAGGGATCTATGGCTACACCTTC. Its translation is CASSSVTGIYGYTF. V usage is TRBV6-5 and J usage is TRBJ1-2, with 7 nucleotides matching TRBD1. The ends lost 4 bases at V and 4 bases at J; junction bases unmatched: 6. Germline CDR1 is MNHEY and CDR2 is SVGAGI. The CDR3 sequence is 14 residues long.